This T cell receptor beta chain comes out of a study of blood T cell repertoires in COVID-19. Study as a whole: Material from acute and convalescent COVID-19 was sourced from the United States, Italy and Spain. The cDNA or gDNA used as material had been derived from T cells, B-cell-depleted T cells, or PBMCs.

The trim removed 4 bases at V and 0 bases at J, leaving 5 bases unmatched. Per the germline V gene, CDR1 is SGHAT and CDR2 is FQNNGV. This CDR3 contains 15 residues. In the original analysis: It was from reference gene primer amplification that nucleated cell counts were estimated. Sequencing used immunoSEQ multiplex PCR; TCRdb keeps in-frame clones, though not all of them. D and trimming were read from the DNA, whereas the V and J calls and clone size are those reported in that table. The table lists some 37,000 clones, 85% to 90% of them singletons, with roughly 12% in the top ten. The sequencing sample was made of peripheral blood. The V gene is TRBV11-2, the J gene TRBJ1-2; 7 bases line up with TRBD1. The sequence was obtained from a man between 65 and 79 years old with acute or convalescent COVID-19. This chain's CDR3 is CASSSIRGPNYGYTF. CDR3 nucleotides: TGTGCCAGCAGCTCCATAAGGGGGCCTAACTATGGCTACACCTTC.